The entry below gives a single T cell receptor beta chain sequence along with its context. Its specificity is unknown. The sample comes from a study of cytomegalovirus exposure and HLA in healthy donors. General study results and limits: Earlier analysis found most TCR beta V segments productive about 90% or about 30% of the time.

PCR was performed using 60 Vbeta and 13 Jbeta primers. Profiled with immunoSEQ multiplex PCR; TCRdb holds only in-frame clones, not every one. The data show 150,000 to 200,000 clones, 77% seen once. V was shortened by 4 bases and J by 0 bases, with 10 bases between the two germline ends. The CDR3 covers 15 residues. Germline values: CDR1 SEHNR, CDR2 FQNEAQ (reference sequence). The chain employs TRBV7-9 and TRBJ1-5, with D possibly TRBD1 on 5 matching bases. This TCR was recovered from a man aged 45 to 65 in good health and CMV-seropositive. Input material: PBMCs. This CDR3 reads CASSSGRGSNQPQHF. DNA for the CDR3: TGTGCCAGCAGCTCAGGGAGGGGTAGCAATCAGCCCCAGCATTTT. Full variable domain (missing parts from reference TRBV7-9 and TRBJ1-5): DTGVSQNPRHKITKRGQNVTFRCDPISEHNRLYWYRQTLGQGPEFLTYFQNEAQLEKSRLLSDRFSAERPKGSFSTLEIQRTEQGDSAMYLCASSSGRGSNQPQHFGDGTRLSIL.